This T cell receptor beta chain was found in a study of control samples from healthy donors and cancer patients. Per the germline V gene, CDR1 is SGHTA and CDR2 is FQGTGA. CDR3 length: 17 amino acids. V gave up 5 bases and J gave up 3 bases; unmatched junction bases: 12. This clone is a singleton in its sample. TCRdb's table, derived via immunoSEQ multiplex PCR, lists solely in-frame clones and lacks some. The table shows around 150,000 clones, with roughly 89% occurring only once. The source is a man aged 25 to 40 in good health. The rearrangement joins TRBV7-3 to TRBJ2-3; 9 bases map to TRBD1. The material sequenced was blood. CDR3 amino acids: CASSISQGARGTDTQYF. DNA of the CDR3: TGTGCCAGCAGCATCTCACAGGGGGCGCGGGGAACAGATACGCAGTATTTT.